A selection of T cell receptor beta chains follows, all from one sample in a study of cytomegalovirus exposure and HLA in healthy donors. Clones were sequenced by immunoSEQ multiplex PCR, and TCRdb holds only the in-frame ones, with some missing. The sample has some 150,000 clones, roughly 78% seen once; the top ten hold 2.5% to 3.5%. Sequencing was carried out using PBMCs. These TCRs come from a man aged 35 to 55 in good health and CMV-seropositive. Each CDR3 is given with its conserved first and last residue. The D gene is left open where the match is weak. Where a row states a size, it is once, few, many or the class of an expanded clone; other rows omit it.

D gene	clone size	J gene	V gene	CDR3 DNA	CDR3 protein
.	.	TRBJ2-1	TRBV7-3	TGTGCCAGCAGCTTACAAGCGGACCGTTACAATGAGCAGTTCTTC	CASSLQADRYNEQFF
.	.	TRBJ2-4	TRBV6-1	TGTGCCAGCAGTGTAGGAGACAAAAACATTCAGTACTTC	CASSVGDKNIQYF
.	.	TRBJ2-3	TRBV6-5	TGTGCCAGCAGAACTAGCACAGATACGCAGTATTTT	CASRTSTDTQYF
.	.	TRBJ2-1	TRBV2	TGTGCCAGCTCGAGTCTCGATGAGCAGTTCTTC	CASSSLDEQFF
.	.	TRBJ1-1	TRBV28	TGTGCCAGCAGTTTCGGGGACACTGAAGCTCTCTTT	CASSFGDTEALF
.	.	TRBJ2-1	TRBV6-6	TGTGCCAGCAGTTACTCGGCTAGCGAATATGAGCAGTTCTTC	CASSYSASEYEQFF
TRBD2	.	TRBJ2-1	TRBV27	TGTGCCAGCCGTCAACTAGCGGGAGGGGGCCGGAATGAGCAGTTCTTC	CASRQLAGGGRNEQFF
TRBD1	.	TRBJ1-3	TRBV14	TGTGCCAGCAGCCAAGGGGACAGGGGACCTCTCTCTGGAAACACCATATATTTT	CASSQGDRGPLSGNTIYF
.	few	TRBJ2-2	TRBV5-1	TGCGCCAGCAGCCTGCGGGGCGGCACCGGGGAGCTGTTTTTT	CASSLRGGTGELFF
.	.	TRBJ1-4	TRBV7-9	TGTTCCAGCAGCTCCTCCGGGCCCAGGGGTGAAAAACTGTTTTTT	CSSSSSGPRGEKLFF
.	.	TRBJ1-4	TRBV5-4	TGTGCCAGCAGCCTCAGAGCAGGGTTTAATGAAAAACTGTTTTTT	CASSLRAGFNEKLFF
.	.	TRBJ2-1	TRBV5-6	TGTGCCAGCAGCTTGTTTCAGGGGTCGTCTTTAGATGAGCAGTTCTTC	CASSLFQGSSLDEQFF
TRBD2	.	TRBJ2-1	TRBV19	TGTGCCAGTACCCCGGGACTAGCGGGAGAGATGTCCTACAATGAGCAGTTCTTC	CASTPGLAGEMSYNEQFF
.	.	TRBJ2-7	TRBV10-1	TGCGCCAGCAGTGAGTCAGACAGCAGCGACTACGAGCAGTACTTC	CASSESDSSDYEQYF
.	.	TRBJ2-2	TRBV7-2	TGTGCCAGCAGCTACGGAGGGCACACCGGGGAGCTGTTTTTT	CASSYGGHTGELFF
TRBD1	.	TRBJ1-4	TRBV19	TGTGCCAGTACGCTGGCAGGGGGTCCTTCAAGAGAAAAACTGTTTTTT	CASTLAGGPSREKLFF
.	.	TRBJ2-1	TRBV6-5	TGTGCCAGCAGTTACGCGGCCATCTCCTACAATGAGCAGTTCTTC	CASSYAAISYNEQFF